This passage covers 29 T cell receptor beta chains from one sample sequenced in a study of blood T cell repertoires in COVID-19 (dated by TCRdb to about 2020). Libraries came from the immunoSEQ multiplex PCR assay. TCRdb mirrors the immuneACCESS table, restricted to in-frame sequences. Some clones are absent from its copies; in checked studies, under half trace to an unresolved V gene, and the reason for the others is unknown. This sample holds under 100,000 clones; about four fifths were observed only once. The ten largest clones take up 9.5% to 15% of the sample. Sequencing used peripheral blood. Every receptor here comes from a woman in her thirties or forties with active or convalescent COVID-19.

The rearrangement links TRBV12-3 or TRBV12-4 to TRBJ1-3, with D hard to call. The CDR3 is 13 residues long. Trimming stripped 5 bases from V and 9 bases from J, with 14 bases between. The CDR3 nucleotides are TGTGCCAGCAGTGTGTTTGGTTCGGGCACCATATATTTT. Translating gives CASSVFGSGTIYF.

This clone was observed once. The genes are TRBV4-1 and TRBJ1-3; no clear D. Germline assignment: CDR1 MGHRA and CDR2 YSYEKL. The CDR3 spans 16 residues. V was clipped by 0 bases and J by 0 bases, with 9 bases between them. The CDR3 loop reads CASSQDWSGSGNTIYF. The DNA of the CDR3 is TGCGCCAGCAGCCAAGATTGGTCAGGCTCTGGAAACACCATATATTTT.

This rearrangement joins TRBV18 to TRBJ1-1, with 7 bases identical to TRBD1. From germline, CDR1 is KGHSH and CDR2 LQKENI. Trimming took 6 bases from V and 4 from J; bases not matched to a gene: 8. The CDR3 is 14 amino acids. The CDR3 is CASSPGGGTTEAFF. In DNA, the CDR3 is TGTGCCAGCTCCCCAGGGGGGGGGACCACTGAAGCTTTCTTT.

The V call is TRBV19, the J call TRBJ2-1; 8 nucleotides match TRBD1. CDR3 length: 15 amino acids. Per the germline V gene, CDR1 is LNHDA and CDR2 is SQIVND (reference sequence). Trimming took 3 bases from V and 4 from J; bases not matched to a gene: 5. The CDR3 is CASSIGQGWYNEQFF. The CDR3 DNA reads TGTGCCAGTAGTATTGGACAGGGTTGGTACAATGAGCAGTTCTTC.

The rearrangement links TRBV6-5 to TRBJ1-3; 8 bases agree with TRBD1. V shed 6 bases, J shed 10 bases, and the junction held 14 bases outside the gene matches. The CDR3 length is 15 residues. CDR1 MNHEY and CDR2 SVGAGI come from the germline V gene. The CDR3 here is CASRETGAGGRTIYF. The CDR3 region has the DNA TGTGCCAGCAGAGAGACAGGGGCCGGCGGTCGGACCATATATTTT.

This clone came up once. This rearrangement joins TRBV5-6 to TRBJ1-2; 8 bases fit TRBD1. The CDR3 covers 14 residues. Germline V gives CDR1 SGHDT, CDR2 YYEEEE. V dropped 2 bases and J dropped 3; count of bases not matched to a gene: 3. The CDR3 nucleotides read TGTGCCAGCAGCTTAGAACAGGGGGACTATGGCTACACCTTC. It specifies CASSLEQGDYGYTF.

V gene TRBV29-1 combines with J gene TRBJ1-2; no firm D call. V lost 3 bases and J 2 bases, leaving 16 bases between the germline ends. Looked up from germline, CDR1 is SQVTM and CDR2 is ANQGSEA. The CDR3 extends over 15 amino acids. The chain's CDR3 is CSVDALTRRNYGYTF. In DNA, the CDR3 is TGCAGCGTTGACGCGTTAACAAGGAGGAACTATGGCTACACCTTC.

The chain couples TRBV18 to TRBJ2-4; 7 bases are a match to TRBD1. The CDR3 contains 16 residues. J gave up 7 bases and V 0 bases, and 9 bases lay outside the gene matches. The V gene's germline CDR1 is KGHSH and CDR2 LQKENI. Written as DNA, the CDR3 is TGTGCCAGCTCACCACCGGGGGACAGAACAACGAACATTCAGTACTTC. The encoded protein is CASSPPGDRTTNIQYF.

In its sample, this clone was seen once. V is TRBV10-3 and J is TRBJ1-2; 9 positions agree with TRBD1. The CDR3 has 14 amino acids. Per germline, CDR1 ENHRY and CDR2 SYGVKD. V was clipped by 4 bases and J by 8 bases; unmatched bases: 8. The CDR3 is CAISVGQGIDGYTF. CDR3 in DNA: TGTGCCATCAGTGTTGGACAGGGGATCGACGGCTACACCTTC.

This chain links TRBV7-3 with TRBJ2-7, with TRBD1 matching over 8 bases. The CDR3 is 14 residues long. Germline assignment: CDR1 SGHTA and CDR2 FQGTGA. Trimming removed 2 bases from V and 1 base from J; junction bases left unmatched: 1. CDR3 amino acids: CASSLDRGSYEQYF. CDR3 nucleotides: TGTGCCAGCAGCTTAGACAGGGGATCCTACGAGCAGTACTTC.

The CDR3 DNA reads TGTGCCAGCAGCTTAGCGACTCCGTACGAGCAGTACTTC. Translation: CASSLATPYEQYF. The V and J genes are TRBV7-2 and TRBJ2-7; D not resolved. The V end was cut by 0 bases, the J end by 4 bases, with 7 bases between. Germline values: CDR1 SGHTA, CDR2 FQGNSA. The CDR3 loop spans 13 amino acids.

In its sample, this clone was seen a few times. The chain carries TRBV6-2 or TRBV6-3 and TRBJ2-3, with D possibly TRBD1 on 6 matching bases. The ends were cut back, 0 bases at V and 2 bases at J, with 12 bases in the middle. The CDR3 has 16 residues. CDR1 MNHEY and CDR2 SVGEGT come from the germline V gene. The CDR3 DNA reads as TGTGCCAGCAGTTACTCCGGACAGACATTCACAGATACGCAGTATTTT. Its protein is CASSYSGQTFTDTQYF.

The V call is TRBV4-3, the J call TRBJ2-7, with a weak D call TRBD1 (5 bases). V was shortened by 0 bases and J by 4 bases, with 16 bases between the two germline ends. The CDR3 length is 16 residues. In germline, CDR1 is LGHNA, CDR2 YSLEER. The CDR3 coding sequence is TGCGCCAGCAGCCAAGACGCCGGGCAGGGAAGTTACGAGCAGTACTTC. Residues: CASSQDAGQGSYEQYF.

The chain recombines TRBV7-9 with TRBJ2-1; D gene uncertain. The CDR3 spans 12 residues. Germline CDR1 SEHNR, CDR2 FQNEAQ (reference sequence). The germline V and J ends were trimmed by 0 bases and 8 bases, with 5 bases remaining between them. The CDR3 DNA follows: TGTGCCAGCAGCTTAGCGTTCGATGAGCAGTTCTTC. Translation: CASSLAFDEQFF.

This clone came up once. CDR3 nucleotides: TGCGCCAGCAGCCAAGAACTAGCGGGACTCTACGAGCAGTACTTC. It is translated as CASSQELAGLYEQYF. The gene calls are TRBV4-3 and TRBJ2-7; 10 nucleotides line up with TRBD2. The germline V gene encodes CDR1 LGHNA and CDR2 YSLEER. The CDR3 runs to 15 residues. The junction had 2 bases not matched to a gene; V was cut back by 0 bases and J by 3 bases.

The CDR3 DNA is TGTGCCAGCAGCTCCAGGGGCACCCCGGCCTCCTACGAGCAGTACTTC. It translates to CASSSRGTPASYEQYF. The gene calls are TRBV5-8 and TRBJ2-7, with TRBD1 as a possible D gene (6 bases). The CDR3 covers 16 residues. V shed 3 bases and J shed 0 bases, with 16 bases lying between them. Germline V gene data show CDR1 as SGHTS and CDR2 as YDEGEE.

The chain combines TRBV5-1 with TRBJ2-5; 12 nucleotides match TRBD2. CDR1 and CDR2 from the germline V gene are SGHRS and YFSETQ. Trimming removed 4 bases from V and 6 bases from J; junction bases left unmatched: 7. The CDR3 is 15 residues long. The CDR3 is CASSKTSGSAKTQYF. DNA for the CDR3: TGCGCCAGCAGCAAGACTAGCGGGAGTGCGAAGACCCAGTACTTC.

This clone was detected a few times. The chain uses TRBV7-2 and TRBJ2-7; 9 positions agree with TRBD2. This CDR3 has 13 amino acids. J gave up 6 bases and V 6 bases, and 6 bases lay outside the gene matches. The germline V gene has CDR1 SGHTA and CDR2 FQGNSA. The CDR3 region is CASRPSGVIEQYF. DNA for the CDR3: TGTGCCAGCAGGCCTAGCGGGGTCATCGAGCAGTACTTC.

The J gene is TRBJ1-2, the V gene TRBV19; D is unresolved. CDR1 and CDR2 (germline): LNHDA, SQIVND (reference sequence). This CDR3 is 14 amino acids long. The V end was cut by 5 bases, the J end by 4 bases, with 14 bases between. CDR3 DNA: TGTGCCAGTAGTGTGGGCCGAAGCTTCTATGGCTACACCTTC. Encoded protein: CASSVGRSFYGYTF.

CDR3 region: CASSPPVGQGYYEQYF. CDR3 in DNA: TGTGCCAGCTCACCACCGGTGGGACAGGGATACTACGAGCAGTACTTC. The genes are TRBV18 and TRBJ2-7; 9 bases map to TRBD1. The V and J ends lost 0 bases and 3 bases, in that order; junction bases with no gene match: 6. This CDR3 has 16 residues. Germline loops: CDR1 KGHSH, CDR2 LQKENI.

The chain joins TRBV12-3 or TRBV12-4 to TRBJ1-2; TRBD1 matches 7 bases. This CDR3 comprises 13 residues. J lost 4 bases, V lost 6 bases, and 5 bases had no gene match. Here the CDR3 DNA reads TGTGCCAGCAGAGCTACAGGGGCCTATGGCTACACCTTC. Translation: CASRATGAYGYTF.

V gene TRBV11-3 combines with J gene TRBJ2-5, with a possible D match to TRBD1 (5 bases). Trimming removed 1 base from V and 1 base from J, with 7 bases in between. Looked up from germline, CDR1 is SGHNT and CDR2 is YENEEA. This CDR3 comprises 14 residues. The CDR3 reads CASSLADIQETQYF. DNA for the CDR3: TGTGCCAGCAGCTTAGCGGACATCCAAGAGACCCAGTACTTC.

This chain connects TRBV25-1 to TRBJ1-2; maybe TRBD1 (6 bases). Germline CDR1 MGHDK, CDR2 SYGVNS. This CDR3 has 11 residues. V shed 3 bases and J shed 9 bases, with 8 bases lying between them. CDR3 loop: CASSDRGRYTF. DNA of the CDR3: TGTGCCAGCAGTGACAGGGGTCGCTACACCTTC.

V and J are TRBV4-1 and TRBJ2-3; 7 nucleotides agree with TRBD1. The CDR3 runs 15 residues. The V gene's germline CDR1 is MGHRA and CDR2 YSYEKL. With 7 bases clipped from V and 2 bases from J, the junction kept 9 bases outside the gene matches. The CDR3 region is CASKGGLLNTDTQYF. The CDR3, as DNA: TGCGCCAGCAAAGGGGGCCTACTAAACACAGATACGCAGTATTTT.

The chain employs TRBV5-1 and TRBJ1-2; maybe TRBD1 (6 bases). The CDR3 consists of 11 residues. V was pared by 4 bases and J by 8 bases, with 9 bases between. CDR1 is SGHRS, CDR2 YFSETQ, per germline. This CDR3 is CASSADSGYTF. CDR3 nucleotide sequence: TGCGCCAGCAGCGCGGACAGCGGCTACACCTTC.

This clone was recorded only once. V gene TRBV11-3 combines with J gene TRBJ2-3, with 7 bases fitting TRBD2. The CDR3 sequence is 18 residues long. V was pared by 1 base and J by 2 bases, with 12 bases of the junction left unmatched. In germline, CDR1 is SGHNT, CDR2 YENEEA. CDR3 in amino acids: CASSLGGGTFNPTDTQYF. The CDR3, as DNA: TGTGCCAGCAGCTTAGGGGGGGGTACTTTTAATCCCACAGATACGCAGTATTTT.

This clone was observed once. The V and J genes are TRBV28 and TRBJ2-6; D perhaps matches TRBD2 (5 bases). V lost 5 bases and J lost 2, with 16 bases in between. The CDR3 covers 17 residues. The V gene's germline CDR1 is MDHEN and CDR2 SYDVKM. This chain's CDR3 is CASSPRSVWAGANVLTF. The CDR3 bases are TGTGCCAGCAGTCCCCGTAGCGTCTGGGCTGGGGCCAACGTCCTGACTTTC. The full variable domain, its missing parts supplied by reference TRBV28 and TRBJ2-6, is DVKVTQSSRYLVKRTGEKVFLECVQDMDHENMFWYRQDPGLGLRLIYFSYDVKMKEKGDIPEGYSVSREKKERFSLILESASTNQTSMYLCASSPRSVWAGANVLTFGAGSRLTVL.

The V call is TRBV6-1, the J call TRBJ1-3; tentatively, D is TRBD1 (6 bases). Trimming took off 3 bases at V and 0 bases at J, with 24 bases between the two ends. The CDR3 is made up of 20 amino acids. In germline, CDR1 is MNHNS, CDR2 SASEGT. CDR3 protein: CASSEVRGAIPFYSGNTIYF. CDR3 nucleotide sequence: TGTGCCAGCAGTGAGGTCCGGGGGGCCATACCCTTCTACTCTGGAAACACCATATATTTT.

J is TRBJ1-2 and V is TRBV27, with 7 bases aligning to TRBD1. This CDR3 has 17 residues. The germline V gene encodes CDR1 MNHEY and CDR2 SMNVEV (reference sequence). Trimming took 6 bases from V and 0 from J; bases not matched to a gene: 13. Written as DNA, the CDR3 is TGTGCCAGCAGGCCTGCCCTAGGACAGGCAGCTAACTATGGCTACACCTTC. The encoded protein is CASRPALGQAANYGYTF.